Shown below are 15 T cell receptor beta chains from a single sample sequenced in a study of pediatric ulcerative colitis. TCRdb's copy holds only in-frame clones and misses some; the assay was immunoSEQ multiplex PCR. The sample shows 36,000 or so clones, roughly 72% of them seen only once. The rectum was sampled with one to two pinch biopsies at colonoscopy. The sequenced sample consisted of gut tissue. The source is a boy younger than 18 with moderate ulcerative colitis.

This chain links TRBV11-2 with TRBJ2-7, with D possibly TRBD2 on 5 matching bases. Trimming pared 5 bases from V and 5 bases from J, leaving 19 bases between. The germline CDR1 and CDR2 sequences are SGHAT and FQNNGV. The CDR3 sequence is 15 residues long. CDR3 loop: CASSPRSTSYHEQYF. In DNA form, the CDR3 reads TGTGCCAGCAGCCCCCGCTCTACTAGTTACCACGAGCAGTACTTC.

The chain employs TRBV2 and TRBJ2-1; TRBD2 might be the D (6 bases). Trimming shortened V by 2 bases and J by 4 bases, and 12 bases separated the two germline ends. The CDR3 is 15 amino acids. Germline values: CDR1 SNHLY, CDR2 FYNNEI. The CDR3 loop is CASSERLVGYNEQFF. For the CDR3, the DNA is TGTGCCAGCAGTGAACGACTAGTGGGTTACAATGAGCAGTTCTTC.

This clone has a handful of counts. The V and J genes are TRBV27 and TRBJ2-1; perhaps TRBD1 as D (7 bases). There are 18 residues in the CDR3. Trimming left V 5 bases short and J 4 bases short, with 24 bases between. From germline, CDR1 is MNHEY and CDR2 SMNVEV (reference sequence). CDR3 sequence (DNA): TGTGCCAGCAGTCCCCAGGGGGGTGCGGCGATACTTTACAATGAGCAGTTCTTC. Translating it yields CASSPQGGAAILYNEQFF.

The rearrangement uses TRBV11-2 and TRBJ2-7; D call uncertain. Trimming pared 5 bases from V and 0 bases from J, leaving 2 bases between. Germline V CDR1 and CDR2: SGHAT, FQNNGV. This CDR3 is 11 amino acids long. CDR3 DNA: TGTGCCAGCAGCCCCTCCTACGAGCAGTACTTC. It yields the protein CASSPSYEQYF.

The V call is TRBV6-6, the J call TRBJ2-1; D unclear. This CDR3 spans 10 amino acids. Germline V gene data show CDR1 as MNHNY and CDR2 as SVGAGI (reference sequence). The V end was cut by 2 bases, the J end by 7 bases, with 0 bases between. CDR3 sequence: CASSYNEQFF. The CDR3 nucleotides read TGTGCCAGCAGTTACAATGAGCAGTTCTTC.

The J gene is TRBJ2-7, the V gene TRBV6-1, with a tentative D call TRBD1 (6 bases). The CDR3 runs 12 residues. Trimming removed 5 bases from V and 6 bases from J, with 11 bases in between. Germline V lookup: CDR1 MNHNS, CDR2 SASEGT. The CDR3 is CASSKQGSEQYF. CDR3 bases: TGTGCCAGCAGTAAACAGGGCTCCGAGCAGTACTTC.

The V call is TRBV7-2, the J call TRBJ1-1, with TRBD1 identical over 11 bases. The CDR3 consists of 13 residues. Trimming cost V 7 bases and J 6 bases; bases outside gene matches: 4. The germline CDR1 and CDR2 sequences are SGHTA and FQGNSA. In nucleotides, the CDR3 is TGTGCCAGCAAAGGGACAGGGGGAGCTGAAGCTTTCTTT. Protein product: CASKGTGGAEAFF.

The gene calls are TRBV7-3 and TRBJ2-2, with D hard to call. The germline gives CDR1 SGHTA, CDR2 FQGTGA. There are 16 residues in the CDR3. V was shortened by 1 base and J by 4 bases, with 13 bases between the two germline ends. The CDR3 sequence is CASSLNFGHLTGELFF. CDR3 DNA: TGTGCCAGCAGCTTAAACTTTGGGCACCTCACCGGGGAGCTGTTTTTT.

The V gene is TRBV18, the J gene TRBJ1-1; D gene ambiguous. Germline CDR1 is KGHSH and CDR2 is LQKENI. The CDR3 has 12 amino acids. Trimming pared 2 bases from V and 7 bases from J, leaving 8 bases between. The DNA of the CDR3 is TGTGCCAGCTCACCAGGGGTCGGTGAAGCTTTCTTT. As protein: CASSPGVGEAFF.

This clone was seen once. The V call is TRBV19, the J call TRBJ2-5; either TRBD1 or TRBD2 may supply D (6 bases each). Germline V gene sequence: CDR1 LNHDA, CDR2 SQIVND (reference sequence). Trimming took 2 bases from V and 5 from J, leaving 12 bases between them. This CDR3 has 14 residues. The CDR3 protein is CASSIWGAWETQYF. The CDR3 DNA follows: TGTGCCAGTAGTATATGGGGGGCCTGGGAGACCCAGTACTTC.

This clone came up once. The CDR3, as DNA: TGTGCCAGCAGCTTAGGGGCCTGGAGAAAATCTGGGGCCAACGTCCTGACTTTC. Amino acid sequence: CASSLGAWRKSGANVLTF. The chain combines TRBV7-6 with TRBJ2-6, with D unclear. The CDR3 is made up of 18 amino acids. The ends were cut back, 1 base at V and 1 base at J, with 14 bases in the middle. Germline-derived CDR1 and CDR2 are SGHVS and FNYEAQ. The full variable domain, with the rest looked up from reference TRBV7-6 and TRBJ2-6, is GAGVSQSPRYKVTKRGQDVALRCDPISGHVSLYWYRQALGQGPEFLTYFNYEAQQDKSGLPNDRFSAERPEGSISTLTIQRTEQRDSAMYRCASSLGAWRKSGANVLTFGAGSRLTVL.

The V gene is TRBV13, the J gene TRBJ2-1; TRBD2 agrees at 10 bases. In germline, CDR1 is PRHDT, CDR2 FYEKMQ (reference sequence). V was pared by 0 bases and J by 9 bases, with 8 bases of the junction left unmatched. The CDR3 is 16 residues long. The CDR3 region has the DNA TGTGCCAGCAGCTTAGGCCCTAGCGGGAGATGGAGTGAGCAGTTCTTC. This translates into CASSLGPSGRWSEQFF.

V usage is TRBV4-2 and J usage is TRBJ2-7; perhaps TRBD1 as D (5 bases). Germline CDR1 reads LGHNA; CDR2 reads YNFKEQ. The V end was cut by 4 bases, the J end by 5 bases, with 9 bases between. This CDR3 is built from 12 residues. In nucleotides, the CDR3 is TGTGCCAGCAGCCCCTCAGGGAACGAGCAGTACTTC. Translating gives CASSPSGNEQYF.

In its sample, this clone was seen once. This chain connects TRBV30 to TRBJ1-2; no clear D. The CDR3 contains 16 residues. The germline CDR1 and CDR2 sequences are GTSNPN and SVGIG (reference sequence). V was pared by 3 bases and J by 0 bases, with 17 bases between. CDR3 loop: CAWRGKEVSPNYGYTF. The CDR3 nucleotides are TGTGCCTGGAGAGGTAAGGAGGTTTCACCTAACTATGGCTACACCTTC.

This chain links TRBV7-2 with TRBJ2-2, with 10 bases aligning to TRBD1. Losses at the gene ends were 5 bases for V and 3 bases for J; bases not matched to a gene: 6. CDR1 SGHTA and CDR2 FQGNSA come from the germline V gene. The CDR3 is 16 amino acids. The CDR3 protein is CASSTPDRGHTGELFF. CDR3 bases: TGTGCCAGCAGCACCCCCGACAGGGGGCACACCGGGGAGCTGTTTTTT.